This TCR beta chain is from a study of T cell changes during pregnancy in multiple sclerosis (dated by TCRdb to about 2019). Looking at the study overall: The study looked at changes in the T cell repertoire across pregnancy in women with multiple sclerosis.

On this clone: The antigen it binds to is not known. Base qualities are not recorded, but no much larger clone differs from it by a single base. This specimen includes other DNA sequences encoding the same CDR3.

Libraries were prepared through the immunoSEQ multiplex PCR assay. As stored in TCRdb, this immuneACCESS dataset retains in-frame rearrangements with V and J assigned. A fraction of the clones does not appear; measured against another copy, unresolved V genes explain less than half of the discrepancy, and the remainder lacks a known reason. This sample has 36,000 or so clones in its table, and roughly 90% of those were observed once. Approximately 10% of the sample is taken by the ten largest. Sequencing was performed on CD8+ T cells from peripheral blood mononuclear cells, taken in the third trimester of pregnancy. The sequence derives from a female donor with multiple sclerosis, enrolled in a pregnancy study.

This receptor has the CDR3 CSVRRGYEQYF. The nucleotide sequence is TGCAGCGTCCGCCGGGGCTACGAGCAGTACTTC. The V and J segments used are TRBV29-1 and TRBJ2-7; possibly the D gene is TRBD2, per 5 matching bases. The germline V gene supplies CDR1 SQVTM and CDR2 ANQGSEA. The CDR3 sequence holds 11 residues, the cysteine and phenylalanine included. Of the read, only the CDR3 DNA is kept; its 33 bases are in frame from base 1. V is shortened by 6 bases, J by 3 bases, and the region joining them spans 9 bases.